The 14 T cell receptor beta chains below all came from one sample that was sequenced in a study of blood T cell repertoires in COVID-19. Profiled with immunoSEQ multiplex PCR; TCRdb holds only in-frame clones, not every one. This sample carries under 200,000 clones, about three quarters of them seen once, and the ten largest clones take around 2.8%. Sequenced input: peripheral blood. These receptors were collected from a man between 65 and 85 years old with acute or convalescent COVID-19.

J is TRBJ2-7 and V is TRBV7-2; D is perhaps TRBD2 (5 bases). The CDR3 contains 17 residues. The germline V and J ends were trimmed by 5 bases and 3 bases, with 23 bases remaining between them. CDR1 and CDR2 (germline): SGHTA, FQGNSA. CDR3 in amino acids: CASSPSGSRYRDYEQYF. The CDR3 coding sequence is TGTGCCAGCAGCCCAAGTGGGAGCCGCTATCGGGACTACGAGCAGTACTTC.

This clone appeared a few times. This chain links TRBV6-6 with TRBJ2-2; D is unresolved. The CDR3 is 15 amino acids. Germline loops: CDR1 MNHNY, CDR2 SVGAGI (reference sequence). V was clipped by 0 bases and J by 0 bases, with 5 bases between them. As DNA, the CDR3 is TGTGCCAGCAGTTACTCGCCGGCGAACACCGGGGAGCTGTTTTTT. This encodes CASSYSPANTGELFF.

The chain employs TRBV6-6 and TRBJ1-5, with TRBD1 as a possible D gene (6 bases). The CDR3 is 15 residues long. Germline assignment: CDR1 MNHNY and CDR2 SVGAGI (reference sequence). Trimming took 0 bases from V and 5 from J, leaving 11 bases between them. DNA of the CDR3: TGTGCCAGCAGTTACTCTGGGCAGGGGTATCAGCCCCAGCATTTT. This gives the protein CASSYSGQGYQPQHF.

The chain has TRBV5-4 and TRBJ1-2; unclear D gene. Germline lookup yields CDR1 SGHNT and CDR2 YYREEE (reference sequence). The ends were cut back, 0 bases at V and 1 base at J, with 4 bases in the middle. This CDR3 comprises 13 residues. The CDR3 nucleotides are TGTGCCAGCAGCTTGGCCCTTAACTATGGCTACACCTTC. Protein: CASSLALNYGYTF. The full variable domain, with the rest looked up from reference TRBV5-4 and TRBJ1-2, is ETGVTQSPTHLIKTRGQQVTLRCSSQSGHNTVSWYQQALGQGPQFIFQYYREEENGRGNFPPRFSGLQFPNYSSELNVNALELDDSALYLCASSLALNYGYTFGSGTRLTVV.

The chain has TRBV2 and TRBJ1-5; possibly TRBD1 for D (5 bases). The V gene lost 4 bases and the J gene lost 5 bases, with 12 bases spanning the gap. CDR3 length: 14 amino acids. Germline lookup yields CDR1 SNHLY and CDR2 FYNNEI. The CDR3 loop is CASSVYKGDQPQHF. Here the CDR3 DNA reads TGTGCCAGCAGTGTTTATAAAGGGGATCAGCCCCAGCATTTT.

This rearrangement joins TRBV12-5 to TRBJ2-3, with TRBD2 identical over 9 bases. The junction had 3 bases not matched to a gene; V was cut back by 1 base and J by 4 bases. The CDR3 sequence is 15 residues long. Germline V lookup: CDR1 LGHNT, CDR2 FRNRAP. This CDR3 reads CASGLGGGAADTQYF. CDR3 bases: TGTGCTAGTGGTTTGGGCGGGGGGGCGGCAGATACGCAGTATTTT.

CDR3 protein: CASTLGGRRDEQFF. In DNA form, the CDR3 reads TGCGCCAGCACCCTTGGAGGGCGCCGCGATGAGCAGTTCTTC. The chain links TRBV5-1 to TRBJ2-1, with D possibly being TRBD2 (6 bases). This CDR3 has 14 amino acids. Germline values: CDR1 SGHRS, CDR2 YFSETQ. The ends were cut back, 6 bases at V and 8 bases at J, with 18 bases in the middle.

The rearrangement joins TRBV28 to TRBJ2-7; perhaps TRBD2 as D (6 bases). The CDR3 runs 16 residues. Trimming stripped 2 bases from V and 1 base from J, with 15 bases between. CDR1 is MDHEN, CDR2 SYDVKM, per germline. This CDR3 reads CASSLGGVAGSYEQYF. The CDR3 DNA is TGTGCCAGCAGTTTAGGAGGGGTTGCGGGATCCTACGAGCAGTACTTC.

The chain has TRBV6-5 and TRBJ2-7, with 7 bases matching TRBD1. Germline loops: CDR1 MNHEY, CDR2 SVGAGI. V shed 2 bases and J 6 bases; nucleotides not matched to a gene: 10. The CDR3 loop spans 15 amino acids. CDR3 nucleotides: TGTGCCAGCAGTTACGGGACAGTTCCCTCAGGCGAGCAGTACTTC. Its protein is CASSYGTVPSGEQYF.

The chain employs TRBV9 and TRBJ1-1; D may be TRBD1 (5 bases). The CDR3 is made up of 17 amino acids. V was shortened by 4 bases and J by 0 bases, with 19 bases between the two germline ends. Germline V CDR1 and CDR2: SGDLS, YYNGEE. CDR3 coding DNA: TGTGCCAGCAGCCCCACTCCCTGGGGCAGTCTGAACACTGAAGCTTTCTTT. This translates into CASSPTPWGSLNTEAFF.

CDR3 sequence (DNA): TGTGCCAGCAGCCCCGGAACGGGAGGCGATGATGGCTACACCTTC. Translating it yields CASSPGTGGDDGYTF. The chain joins TRBV5-5 to TRBJ1-2, with D unresolved. V was shortened by 4 bases and J by 6 bases, with 19 bases between the two germline ends. Germline CDR1 SGHKS, CDR2 YYEKEE (reference sequence). The CDR3 is made up of 15 amino acids.

For the CDR3, the DNA is TGTGCCAGCAGTCAACAGGGGATAGCCAAAAACATTCAGTACTTC. Translated: CASSQQGIAKNIQYF. The chain uses TRBV6-5 and TRBJ2-4; 7 bases fit TRBD1. Per the germline V gene, CDR1 is MNHEY and CDR2 is SVGAGI. This CDR3 has 15 amino acids. The V gene end was trimmed by 5 bases and the J gene end by 0 bases; junction bases not matched to a gene: 4.

The gene calls are TRBV10-3 and TRBJ2-7, with 12 bases that match TRBD2. V was clipped by 6 bases and J by 4 bases; unmatched bases: 1. CDR1 is ENHRY, CDR2 SYGVKD, per germline. CDR3 length: 13 amino acids. CDR3 in DNA: TGTGCCATCAGAGGACTAGCGGGATACGAGCAGTACTTC. Protein sequence: CAIRGLAGYEQYF.

This chain joins TRBV30 and TRBJ1-1; D is undetermined. The CDR3 is 13 amino acids. V lost 3 bases and J 7 bases, leaving 15 bases between the germline ends. CDR1 is GTSNPN, CDR2 SVGIG, per germline (reference sequence). DNA of the CDR3: TGTGCCTGGAGGTACCTACTTATTTATGAAGCTTTCTTT. It codes for CAWRYLLIYEAFF.